This section outlines one T cell receptor beta chain sequence together with its context. CDR1 is SGHTA, CDR2 FQGNSA, per germline. This CDR3 is built from 14 residues. Trimming removed 1 base at V and 6 bases at J, with 7 bases between. Measured with immunoSEQ multiplex PCR; TCRdb has only the in-frame clones, and not every one. The sample holds 330,000 or so clones, roughly 89% seen once. The data stem from a study of blood T cell repertoires in COVID-19. The chain employs TRBV7-2 and TRBJ1-6; no firm D call. This TCR came from a man aged 25 to 40 with COVID-19, enrolled during active disease. The sequenced material came from peripheral blood. DNA for the CDR3: TGTGCCAGCAGCTTAGACAGCTCTAATTCACCCCTCCACTTT. Its translation: CASSLDSSNSPLHF.